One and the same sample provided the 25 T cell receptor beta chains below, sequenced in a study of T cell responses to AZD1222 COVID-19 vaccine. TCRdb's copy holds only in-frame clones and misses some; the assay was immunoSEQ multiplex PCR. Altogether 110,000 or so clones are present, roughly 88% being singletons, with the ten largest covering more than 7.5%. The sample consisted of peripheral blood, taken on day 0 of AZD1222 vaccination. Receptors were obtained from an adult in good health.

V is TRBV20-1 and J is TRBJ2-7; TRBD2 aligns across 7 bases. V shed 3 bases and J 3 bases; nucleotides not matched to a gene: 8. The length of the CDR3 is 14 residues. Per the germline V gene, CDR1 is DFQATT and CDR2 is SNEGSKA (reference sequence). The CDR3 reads CSASGSSGFYEQYF. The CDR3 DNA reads TGCAGTGCTAGTGGTTCTAGCGGATTCTACGAGCAGTACTTC.

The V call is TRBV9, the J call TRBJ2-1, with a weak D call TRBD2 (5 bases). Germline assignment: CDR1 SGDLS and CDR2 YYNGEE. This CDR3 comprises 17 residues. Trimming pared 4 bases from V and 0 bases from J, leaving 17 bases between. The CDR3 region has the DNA TGTGCCAGCAGCCGCTCCCTAGCATCCCCCTCCTACAATGAGCAGTTCTTC. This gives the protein CASSRSLASPSYNEQFF. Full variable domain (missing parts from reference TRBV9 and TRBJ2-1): DSGVTQTPKHLITATGQRVTLRCSPRSGDLSVYWYQQSLDQGLQFLIQYYNGEERAKGNILERFSAQQFPDLHSELNLSSLELGDSALYFCASSRSLASPSYNEQFFGPGTRLTVL.

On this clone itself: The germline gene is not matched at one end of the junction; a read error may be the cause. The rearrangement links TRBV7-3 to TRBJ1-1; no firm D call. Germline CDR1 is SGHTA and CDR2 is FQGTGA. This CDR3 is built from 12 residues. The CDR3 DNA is TGTGCCAGCAGCTTAGATAACACTGAATCTTTCTTT. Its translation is CASSLDNTESFF.

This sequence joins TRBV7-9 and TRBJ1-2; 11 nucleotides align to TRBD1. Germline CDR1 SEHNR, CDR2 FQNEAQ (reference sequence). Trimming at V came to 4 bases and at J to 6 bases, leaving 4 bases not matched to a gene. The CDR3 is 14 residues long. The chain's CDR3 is CASSSRDRGNGYTF. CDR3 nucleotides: TGTGCCAGCAGCTCCCGGGACAGGGGGAATGGCTACACCTTC.

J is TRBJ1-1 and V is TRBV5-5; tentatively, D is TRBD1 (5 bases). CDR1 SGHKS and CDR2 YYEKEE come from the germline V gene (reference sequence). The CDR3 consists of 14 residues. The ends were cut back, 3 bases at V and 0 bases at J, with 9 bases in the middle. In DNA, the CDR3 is TGTGCCAGCAGCTCACCGGACATGAACACTGAAGCTTTCTTT. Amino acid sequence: CASSSPDMNTEAFF.

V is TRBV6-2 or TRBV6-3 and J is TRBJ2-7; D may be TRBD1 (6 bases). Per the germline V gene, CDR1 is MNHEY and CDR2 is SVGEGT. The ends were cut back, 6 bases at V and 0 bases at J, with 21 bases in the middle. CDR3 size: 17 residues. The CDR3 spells CASRYPLQGDNSYEQYF. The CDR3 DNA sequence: TGTGCCAGCAGGTACCCCCTACAGGGTGATAACTCCTACGAGCAGTACTTC.

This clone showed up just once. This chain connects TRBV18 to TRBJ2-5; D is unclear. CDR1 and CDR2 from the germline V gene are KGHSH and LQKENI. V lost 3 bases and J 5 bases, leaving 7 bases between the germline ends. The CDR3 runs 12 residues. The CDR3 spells CASSPTLETQYF. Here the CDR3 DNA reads TGTGCCAGCTCACCCACCCTGGAGACCCAGTACTTC.

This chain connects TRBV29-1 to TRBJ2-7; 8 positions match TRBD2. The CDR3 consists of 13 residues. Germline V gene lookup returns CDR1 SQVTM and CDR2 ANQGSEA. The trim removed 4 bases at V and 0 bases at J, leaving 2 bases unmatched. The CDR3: CSVVSGGSYEQYF. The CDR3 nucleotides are TGCAGCGTTGTCAGCGGGGGCTCCTACGAGCAGTACTTC.

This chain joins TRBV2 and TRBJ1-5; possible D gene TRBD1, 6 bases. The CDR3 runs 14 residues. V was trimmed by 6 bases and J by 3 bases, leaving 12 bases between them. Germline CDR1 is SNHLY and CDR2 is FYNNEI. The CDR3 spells CASSPDRPNQPQHF. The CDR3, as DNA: TGTGCCAGCAGCCCCGACAGGCCCAATCAGCCCCAGCATTTT.

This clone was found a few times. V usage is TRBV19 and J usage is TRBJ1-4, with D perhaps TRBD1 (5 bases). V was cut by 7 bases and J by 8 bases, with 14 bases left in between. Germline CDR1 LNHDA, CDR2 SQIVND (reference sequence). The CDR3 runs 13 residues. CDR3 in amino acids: CASKQVSEEKLFF. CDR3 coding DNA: TGTGCCAGTAAACAGGTATCCGAGGAAAAACTGTTTTTT. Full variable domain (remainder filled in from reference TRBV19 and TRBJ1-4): DGGITQSPKYLFRKEGQNVTLSCEQNLNHDAMYWYRQDPGQGLRLIYYSQIVNDFQKGDIAEGYSVSREKKESFPLTVTSAQKNPTAFYLCASKQVSEEKLFFGSGTQLSVL.

This chain's CDR3 is CASRPGGGRLNEQFF. The CDR3 DNA is TGTGCCAGCAGACCCGGGGGGGGGCGCCTCAATGAGCAGTTCTTC. The V and J genes are TRBV28 and TRBJ2-1, with 8 positions matching TRBD2. The CDR3 loop spans 15 amino acids. The V and J ends lost 6 bases and 6 bases, in that order; junction bases with no gene match: 10. Germline V gene data show CDR1 as MDHEN and CDR2 as SYDVKM.

CDR3 DNA: TGTGCCAGCAGCCCCCCAAGGGAGGGGTATGGCTACACCTTC. Its protein is CASSPPREGYGYTF. The chain combines TRBV14 with TRBJ1-2, with a possible D match to TRBD1 (5 bases). CDR1 is SGHDN, CDR2 FVKESK, per germline. The CDR3 is 14 residues long. The ends were cut back, 4 bases at V and 5 bases at J, with 14 bases in the middle.

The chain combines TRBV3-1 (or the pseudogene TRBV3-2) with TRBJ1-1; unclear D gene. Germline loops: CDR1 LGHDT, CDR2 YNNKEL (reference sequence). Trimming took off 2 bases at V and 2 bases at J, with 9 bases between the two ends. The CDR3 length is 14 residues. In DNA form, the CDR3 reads TGTGCCAGCAGCCAATGGGGTAAAAACACTGAAGCTTTCTTT. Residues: CASSQWGKNTEAFF.

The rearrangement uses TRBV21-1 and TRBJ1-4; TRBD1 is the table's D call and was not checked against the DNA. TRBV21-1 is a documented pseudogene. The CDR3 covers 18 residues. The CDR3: CASRKRTGRPATNEKLFF. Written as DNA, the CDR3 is TGTGCCAGCAGGAAAAGGACAGGGAGGCCAGCAACTAATGAAAAACTGTTTTTT.

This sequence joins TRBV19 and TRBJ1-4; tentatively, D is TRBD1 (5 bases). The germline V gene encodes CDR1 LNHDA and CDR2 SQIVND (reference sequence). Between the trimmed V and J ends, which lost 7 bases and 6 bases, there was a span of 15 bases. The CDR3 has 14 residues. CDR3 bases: TGTGCCAGTAACAAGCTAGGGGAGTATGAAAAACTGTTTTTT. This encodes CASNKLGEYEKLFF.

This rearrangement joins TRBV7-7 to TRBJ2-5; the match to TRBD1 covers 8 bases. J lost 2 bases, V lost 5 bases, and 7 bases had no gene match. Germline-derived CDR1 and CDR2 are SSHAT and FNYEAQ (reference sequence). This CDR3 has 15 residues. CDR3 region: CASSPWTGNQETQYF. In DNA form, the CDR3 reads TGTGCCAGCAGCCCCTGGACAGGGAATCAAGAGACCCAGTACTTC.

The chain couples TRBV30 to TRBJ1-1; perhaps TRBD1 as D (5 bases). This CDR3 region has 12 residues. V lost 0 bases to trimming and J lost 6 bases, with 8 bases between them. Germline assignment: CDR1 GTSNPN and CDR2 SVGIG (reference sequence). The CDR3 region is CAWSVQDSEAFF. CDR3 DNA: TGTGCCTGGAGTGTACAGGACTCTGAAGCTTTCTTT.

The CDR3 DNA sequence: TGTGCCAGCAGCTTAGGTGGGGGGACTAGCGGTTTCGGTGAGCAGTTCTTC. Translated, it gives CASSLGGGTSGFGEQFF. The J gene is TRBJ2-1, the V gene TRBV7-8; TRBD2 matches at 11 bases. The V gene's germline CDR1 is SGHVS and CDR2 FQNEAQ. V dropped 1 base and J dropped 9; count of bases not matched to a gene: 11. CDR3 length: 17 residues.

This chain's CDR3 is CAMSQGQDEKLFF. The CDR3 nucleotides are TGTGCCATGTCACAGGGACAGGATGAAAAACTGTTTTTT. The V and J genes are TRBV10-3 and TRBJ1-4; 8 bases are shared with TRBD1. Trimming at V came to 9 bases and at J to 6 bases, leaving 6 bases not matched to a gene. CDR3 length: 13 residues. The germline CDR1 and CDR2 sequences are ENHRY and SYGVKD.

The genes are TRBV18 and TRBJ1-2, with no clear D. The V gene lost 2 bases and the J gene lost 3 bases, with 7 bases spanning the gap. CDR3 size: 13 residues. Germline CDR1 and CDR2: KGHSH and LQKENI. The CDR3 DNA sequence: TGTGCCAGCTCACCAAATCAGGACTATGGCTACACCTTC. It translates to CASSPNQDYGYTF.

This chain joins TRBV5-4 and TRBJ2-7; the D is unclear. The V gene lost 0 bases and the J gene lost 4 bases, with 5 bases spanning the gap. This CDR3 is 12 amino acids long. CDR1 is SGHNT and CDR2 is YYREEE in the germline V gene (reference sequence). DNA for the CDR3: TGTGCCAGCAGCTTGGACGGTTACGAGCAGTACTTC. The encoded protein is CASSLDGYEQYF.

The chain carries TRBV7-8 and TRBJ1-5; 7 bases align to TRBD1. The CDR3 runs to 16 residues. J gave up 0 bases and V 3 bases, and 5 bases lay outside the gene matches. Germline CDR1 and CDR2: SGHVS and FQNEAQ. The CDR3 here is CASSLEGQISNQPQHF. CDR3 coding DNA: TGTGCCAGCAGCTTGGAGGGACAGATTAGCAATCAGCCCCAGCATTTT.

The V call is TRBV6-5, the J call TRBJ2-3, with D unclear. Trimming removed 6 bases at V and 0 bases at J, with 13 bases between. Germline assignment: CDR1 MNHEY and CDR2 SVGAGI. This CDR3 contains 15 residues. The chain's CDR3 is CASRFGRLSTDTQYF. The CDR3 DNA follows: TGTGCCAGCAGATTCGGACGCCTTAGCACAGATACGCAGTATTTT.

CDR3 amino acids: CASSLDGSSPSTDTQYF. DNA of the CDR3: TGCGCCAGCAGCTTGGACGGGAGTAGTCCAAGCACAGATACGCAGTATTTT. V usage is TRBV5-1 and J usage is TRBJ2-3, with TRBD2 as a possible D gene (6 bases). Trimming cost V 0 bases and J 0 bases, with 14 bases left between them. CDR1 is SGHRS and CDR2 is YFSETQ in the germline V gene. The CDR3 is 17 residues long.

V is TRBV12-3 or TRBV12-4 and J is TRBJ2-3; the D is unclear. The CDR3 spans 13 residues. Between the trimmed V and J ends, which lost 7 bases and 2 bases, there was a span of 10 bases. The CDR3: CASTAVYTDTQYF. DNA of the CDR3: TGTGCCAGCACCGCCGTTTACACAGATACGCAGTATTTT.